This T cell receptor (beta chain) was obtained from a study of identical twins. Findings of the study overall: Alpha sequences out of frame and shared by twins had excess low generation probability.

This clonotype was seen more than once but under ten times. The antigen is not known. Template switching, a step in the protocol, added a universal primer site, and cDNA carried unique molecular identifiers. TCRdb called the 5' RACE reads again in MiXCR, with one record for every CDR3 protein. This sample has around 480,000 distinct CDR3 sequences, with roughly 13% found just once. CDR1 and CDR2 from the germline V gene are ENHRY and SYGVKD. The ends were cut back, 3 bases at V and 6 bases at J, with 11 bases in the middle. This CDR3 region has 14 residues. These data are also associated with another study on yellow fever vaccine responses in identical twins.

The sample was CD4+ T cells sorted from blood. The clonotype comes from a young woman in good health. The chain combines TRBV10-3 with TRBJ2-2; a weak D match, TRBD2 (6 bases). CDR3 in DNA: TGTGCCATCAGTGACGGGACTCACGCCGGGGAGCTGTTTTTT. It is translated as CAISDGTHAGELFF.